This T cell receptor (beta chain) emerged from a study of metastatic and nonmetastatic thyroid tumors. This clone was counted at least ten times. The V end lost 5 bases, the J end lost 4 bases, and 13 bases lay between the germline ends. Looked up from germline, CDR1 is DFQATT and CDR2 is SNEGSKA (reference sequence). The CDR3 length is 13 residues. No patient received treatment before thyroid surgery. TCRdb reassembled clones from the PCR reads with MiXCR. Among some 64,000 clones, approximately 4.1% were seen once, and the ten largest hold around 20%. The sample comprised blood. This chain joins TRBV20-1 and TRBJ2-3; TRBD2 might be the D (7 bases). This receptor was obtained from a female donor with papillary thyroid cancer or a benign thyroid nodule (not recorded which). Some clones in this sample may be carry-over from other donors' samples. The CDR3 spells CSAPRGASDTQYF. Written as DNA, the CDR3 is TGCAGTGCTCCCCGGGGGGCGTCAGATACGCAGTATTTT.